This T cell receptor (beta chain) originates from a study of vaccination and CD4 T cells after COVID-19. Sequenced with the Oncomine TCR Beta short-read assay was DNA taken from cultured CD4+ T cells. Cultured CD4+ T cells yielded the extracted genomic DNA. TCRdb recomputed calls from the PCR reads with MiXCR, one row per CDR3 protein. The repertoire holds roughly 14,000 distinct CDR3 sequences, under 75% seen once, with 6.2% in the top ten. Concerning this clonotype itself: Its antigen is not known.

V lost 4 bases and J 11 bases, leaving 18 bases between the germline ends. Germline loops: CDR1 DFQATT, CDR2 SNEGSKA (reference sequence). This CDR3 is 13 amino acids long. Treatment in this sample: roughly nine-day PBMC culture with coronavirus spike peptide pools or control peptides (ViraFEST assay). ViraFEST used peptide pools to expand antigen-specific T cells, then sequenced TCRs. Culture conditions combined 2 million to 2.5 million PBMCs per well with 10 IU/ml IL-2 and about 9.8 ug/ml peptide pools. Sample: CD4+ T cells from blood, cultured in vitro. This chain joins TRBV20-1 and TRBJ2-1; D may correspond to TRBD1 or TRBD2 (5 bases each). The origin of this receptor is a human donor who had recovered from COVID-19. CDR3 loop: CSAILRERKKQFF. CDR3 in DNA: TGCAGTGCTATCCTCAGGGAGCGGAAAAAGCAGTTCTTC.